These 28 T cell receptor beta chains came from one sample sequenced in a study of blood T cell repertoires in COVID-19. Clones were read by immunoSEQ multiplex PCR, and TCRdb kept only the in-frame ones, dropping some. Of approximately 300,000 clones listed, more than 75% were seen once; the top ten hold 1%. Sequenced sample: peripheral blood. The receptors stem from a man in his fifties with active or convalescent COVID-19.

This clone was seen a handful of times. Different DNA sequences within this sample yield the same CDR3. The chain combines TRBV15 with TRBJ2-7; 7 bases align to TRBD1. The length of the CDR3 is 14 residues. Germline V gives CDR1 LNHNV, CDR2 YYDKDF (reference sequence). Trimming cost V 0 bases and J 1 base; bases outside gene matches: 0. The CDR3 spells CATSRDRGSYEQYF. The CDR3 DNA follows: TGTGCCACCAGCAGAGACAGGGGGTCCTACGAGCAGTACTTC.

V gene TRBV4-2 combines with J gene TRBJ1-1; no reliable D call. CDR3 length equals 14 residues. Trimming took off 0 bases at V and 4 bases at J, with 9 bases between the two ends. Germline V gene sequence: CDR1 LGHNA, CDR2 YNFKEQ. CDR3 sequence (DNA): TGTGCCAGCAGCCAAGATCTGCAGGCCACTGAAGCTTTCTTT. This gives the protein CASSQDLQATEAFF.

This chain joins TRBV12-3 or TRBV12-4 and TRBJ2-7; the D gene is possibly TRBD2 (5 bases). The CDR3 contains 13 residues. Trimming took 3 bases from V and 7 from J, leaving 13 bases between them. The CDR3 here is CASSFEGPREQYF. For the CDR3, the DNA is TGTGCCAGCAGTTTCGAGGGTCCTCGGGAGCAGTACTTC.

The V and J genes are TRBV5-1 and TRBJ2-3; maybe TRBD1 (6 bases). Germline-derived CDR1 and CDR2 are SGHRS and YFSETQ. V lost 2 bases and J lost 4, with 20 bases in between. The CDR3 spans 17 residues. For the CDR3, the DNA is TGCGCCAGCAGCTTCTCGGGATTACCAGGGGTCTCAGATACGCAGTATTTT. Protein: CASSFSGLPGVSDTQYF.

The J gene is TRBJ1-3, the V gene TRBV2, with TRBD1 as a possible D gene (5 bases). Germline V gene data show CDR1 as SNHLY and CDR2 as FYNNEI. With 10 bases removed from V and 2 bases from J, the gap between germline ends came to 12 bases. This CDR3 has 13 residues. DNA of the CDR3: TGTGCCACCTCCGGGGGAACTGGAAACACCATATATTTT. Its translation is CATSGGTGNTIYF.

J is TRBJ1-2 and V is TRBV6-5, with TRBD1 identical over 8 bases. The CDR3 has 14 residues. Per germline, CDR1 MNHEY and CDR2 SVGAGI. V lost 2 bases to trimming and J lost 8 bases; unmatched junction nucleotides: 7. The CDR3 sequence is CASSYTDRGGGYTF. The CDR3 DNA reads TGTGCCAGCAGTTACACCGACAGGGGAGGGGGCTACACCTTC.

The J gene is TRBJ2-7, the V gene TRBV28; a possible D gene is TRBD1 (6 bases). V was clipped by 3 bases and J by 7 bases, with 16 bases between them. The V gene's germline CDR1 is MDHEN and CDR2 SYDVKM. The CDR3 totals 14 residues. The CDR3 spells CASSFDPRDKEQYF. The CDR3 nucleotides are TGTGCCAGCAGTTTTGATCCCCGGGACAAGGAGCAGTACTTC.

CDR3 DNA: TGTGCCAGCAGTAGCTTGGACAGGGAGAATTCACCCCTCCACTTT. Translating gives CASSSLDRENSPLHF. The chain uses TRBV28 and TRBJ1-6; 8 positions agree with TRBD1. Germline trimming cut 5 bases from V and 7 bases from J; bases unmatched to any gene: 7. The CDR3 is 15 residues long. Germline V gene lookup returns CDR1 MDHEN and CDR2 SYDVKM.

The rearrangement uses TRBV9 and TRBJ2-7, with TRBD1 identical over 8 bases. Germline V CDR1 and CDR2: SGDLS, YYNGEE. After removal of 4 bases from V and 4 bases from J, the junction contained 7 bases not matched to a gene. CDR3 size: 14 residues. CDR3 in amino acids: CASSPRTGWYEQYF. DNA for the CDR3: TGTGCCAGCAGCCCCCGGACAGGGTGGTACGAGCAGTACTTC. Full variable domain (remainder filled in from reference TRBV9 and TRBJ2-7): DSGVTQTPKHLITATGQRVTLRCSPRSGDLSVYWYQQSLDQGLQFLIQYYNGEERAKGNILERFSAQQFPDLHSELNLSSLELGDSALYFCASSPRTGWYEQYFGPGTRLTVT.

In the case of this clone: Other nucleotide sequences from this sample produce the same CDR3. The CDR3 DNA follows: TGTGCCAGCAGCTTGGGACAAAATGAAAAACTGTTTTTT. Translating gives CASSLGQNEKLFF. The chain employs TRBV5-4 and TRBJ1-4; D ambiguous. The CDR3 consists of 13 residues. The V gene's germline CDR1 is SGHNT and CDR2 YYREEE (reference sequence). Trimming left V 0 bases short and J 5 bases short, with 5 bases between.

The chain has TRBV12-3 or TRBV12-4 and TRBJ2-2; D unresolved. The CDR3 totals 13 residues. Deletions cut 1 base from V and 7 bases from J, with 7 bases between. The CDR3 nucleotides read TGTGCCAGCAGTTTAGGATTCGGCGGGGAGCTGTTTTTT. This sequence encodes CASSLGFGGELFF.

The CDR3 loop reads CASSLRTGGTEAFF. In DNA form, the CDR3 reads TGTGCCAGCAGCTTGAGAACAGGGGGCACTGAAGCTTTCTTT. This chain joins TRBV7-8 and TRBJ1-1; 8 bases map to TRBD1. Germline-derived CDR1 and CDR2 are SGHVS and FQNEAQ. The trim removed 3 bases at V and 4 bases at J, leaving 4 bases unmatched. The length of the CDR3 is 14 residues.

This chain connects TRBV6-2 or TRBV6-3 to TRBJ1-2; 11 bases align to TRBD1. V was clipped by 4 bases and J by 8 bases; unmatched bases: 6. The germline V gene encodes CDR1 MNHEY and CDR2 SVGEGT. This CDR3 comprises 14 residues. The DNA of the CDR3 is TGTGCCAGCAGTTTCGGACAGGGGGCAAGGGGCTACACCTTC. As protein: CASSFGQGARGYTF.

The chain carries TRBV28 and TRBJ2-3, with TRBD2 matching over 13 bases. CDR3 size: 19 residues. In germline, CDR1 is MDHEN, CDR2 SYDVKM. Trimming removed 1 base from V and 8 bases from J; junction bases left unmatched: 15. For the CDR3, the DNA is TGTGCCAGCAGTTTATCATCGGGGCGACTAGCGGGGGGCATGGGTACGCAGTATTTT. This codes for CASSLSSGRLAGGMGTQYF.

The V call is TRBV10-1, the J call TRBJ2-3; 11 nucleotides match TRBD2. The CDR3 contains 13 residues. V gave up 6 bases and J gave up 13 bases; unmatched junction bases: 9. Germline CDR1 reads WNHNN; CDR2 reads SYGVQD (reference sequence). In DNA, the CDR3 is TGCGCCAGCAGCCCCGGGCTAGCGGGGGGCAAGTATTTT. Its translation: CASSPGLAGGKYF.

The rearrangement joins TRBV10-3 to TRBJ2-1; D ambiguous. Germline V gives CDR1 ENHRY, CDR2 SYGVKD. V lost 4 bases and J 5 bases, leaving 6 bases between the germline ends. The CDR3 sequence is 12 residues long. The CDR3 sequence: CAISAQDNEQFF. The CDR3 bases are TGTGCCATCAGTGCGCAGGACAATGAGCAGTTCTTC.

This clone was counted only a few times. The rearrangement joins TRBV2 to TRBJ1-1; a weak D match, TRBD1 (6 bases). Per the germline V gene, CDR1 is SNHLY and CDR2 is FYNNEI. V shed 4 bases and J shed 1 base, with 13 bases lying between them. This CDR3 has 15 residues. The CDR3, as DNA: TGTGCCAGCAGTGTTTTCGGACAGCCGAACACTGAAGCTTTCTTT. This sequence encodes CASSVFGQPNTEAFF.

J is TRBJ1-6 and V is TRBV10-3; 7 bases line up with TRBD1. The germline CDR1 and CDR2 sequences are ENHRY and SYGVKD. The CDR3 contains 15 residues. The trim removed 2 bases at V and 5 bases at J, leaving 3 bases unmatched. The CDR3 loop reads CAISERGQDNSPLHF. CDR3 DNA sequence: TGTGCCATCAGTGAGCGAGGACAGGATAATTCACCCCTCCACTTT.

To note about this clone: This specimen includes other DNA sequences encoding the same CDR3. The chain combines TRBV19 with TRBJ2-2, with TRBD1 matching 7 bases. CDR1 LNHDA and CDR2 SQIVND come from the germline V gene (reference sequence). V gave up 3 bases and J gave up 0 bases; unmatched junction bases: 4. This CDR3 spans 16 amino acids. The CDR3 spells CASSIGQGANTGELFF. The CDR3 DNA sequence: TGTGCCAGTAGTATTGGCCAGGGGGCGAACACCGGGGAGCTGTTTTTT.

The chain joins TRBV6-6 to TRBJ1-4; 7 bases are a match to TRBD1. The germline V gene has CDR1 MNHNY and CDR2 SVGAGI (reference sequence). Trimming removed 6 bases from V and 6 bases from J; junction bases left unmatched: 4. The CDR3 has 13 amino acids. This CDR3 is CASRQGNHEKLFF. CDR3 in DNA: TGTGCCAGCAGACAGGGGAATCATGAAAAACTGTTTTTT.

J is TRBJ1-2 and V is TRBV6-6; TRBD1 might be the D (5 bases). Trimming removed 10 bases at V and 2 bases at J, with 11 bases between. Germline assignment: CDR1 MNHNY and CDR2 SVGAGI (reference sequence). This CDR3 contains 12 residues. CDR3 sequence: CANKGANYGYTF. CDR3 coding DNA: TGTGCCAATAAAGGGGCCAACTATGGCTACACCTTC.

This chain uses TRBV24-1 with TRBJ1-1; perhaps TRBD1 as D (6 bases). Germline CDR1 and CDR2: KGHDR and SFDVKD. The CDR3 sequence is 12 residues long. V gave up 9 bases and J gave up 8 bases, with 15 bases separating them. This CDR3 is CATATGSSEAFF. The DNA for the CDR3 is TGTGCCACCGCAACAGGGTCCTCAGAAGCTTTCTTT.

The CDR3 DNA is TGTGCCAGCAGCCCCGGGACAGGGTCCTACGAGCAGTACTTC. It codes for CASSPGTGSYEQYF. This rearrangement joins TRBV9 to TRBJ2-7; 9 bases match TRBD1. There are 14 residues in the CDR3. Per germline, CDR1 SGDLS and CDR2 YYNGEE. V lost 4 bases to trimming and J lost 1 base; unmatched junction nucleotides: 3.

The V call is TRBV14, the J call TRBJ1-2, with D unclear. V gave up 2 bases and J gave up 0 bases, with 10 bases separating them. Germline V gene data show CDR1 as SGHDN and CDR2 as FVKESK. The CDR3 covers 15 residues. The CDR3 is CASSQTVVPNYGYTF. The CDR3 DNA reads TGTGCCAGCAGCCAAACGGTCGTTCCTAACTATGGCTACACCTTC.

V usage is TRBV5-5 and J usage is TRBJ2-2, with 10 nucleotides matching TRBD1. Per the germline V gene, CDR1 is SGHKS and CDR2 is YYEKEE (reference sequence). CDR3 length: 15 amino acids. J gave up 8 bases and V 2 bases, and 6 bases lay outside the gene matches. The CDR3 DNA sequence: TGTGCCAGCAGCTTCATCGGGACAGGGGCAGGGGAGCTGTTTTTT. It yields the protein CASSFIGTGAGELFF.

The chain is built from TRBV6-1 and TRBJ1-3; D not resolved. Germline CDR1 MNHNS, CDR2 SASEGT. This CDR3 has 15 residues. Trimming stripped 3 bases from V and 2 bases from J, with 11 bases between. The CDR3 protein is CASSDLRGPGNTIYF. CDR3 nucleotide sequence: TGTGCCAGCAGTGACCTGAGAGGGCCTGGAAACACCATATATTTT.

This clone was picked up one time. The genes are TRBV6-6 and TRBJ1-1; unclear D gene. The CDR3 contains 14 residues. Germline CDR1 MNHNY, CDR2 SVGAGI (reference sequence). Trimming pared 2 bases from V and 1 base from J, leaving 8 bases between. Here the CDR3 DNA reads TGTGCCAGCAGTTACGAGGTCCCGAACACTGAAGCTTTCTTT. This gives the protein CASSYEVPNTEAFF.

The J gene is TRBJ1-4, the V gene TRBV30; D may be TRBD1 (5 bases). In germline, CDR1 is GTSNPN, CDR2 SVGIG (reference sequence). The CDR3 sequence is 12 residues long. The V end lost 2 bases, the J end lost 7 bases, and 8 bases lay between the germline ends. CDR3 nucleotides: TGTGCCTGGAGTAGGGGCGGTGAAAAACTGTTTTTT. It yields the protein CAWSRGGEKLFF.